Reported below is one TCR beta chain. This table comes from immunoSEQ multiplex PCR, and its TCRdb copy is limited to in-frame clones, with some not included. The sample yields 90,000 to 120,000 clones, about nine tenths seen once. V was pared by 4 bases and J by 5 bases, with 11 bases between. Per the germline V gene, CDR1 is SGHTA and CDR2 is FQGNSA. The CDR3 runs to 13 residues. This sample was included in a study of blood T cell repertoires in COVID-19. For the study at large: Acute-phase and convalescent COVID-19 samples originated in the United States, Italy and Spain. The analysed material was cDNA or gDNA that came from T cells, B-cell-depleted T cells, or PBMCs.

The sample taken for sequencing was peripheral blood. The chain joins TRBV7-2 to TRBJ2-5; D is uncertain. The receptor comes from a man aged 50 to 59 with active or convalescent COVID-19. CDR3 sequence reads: CASSSQTRETQYF. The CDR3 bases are TGTGCCAGCAGCTCACAGACACGGGAGACCCAGTACTTC.